The rows below give T cell receptor beta chains drawn from one sample of a study of PD-L1 blockade in urothelial cancer. Sequenced by immunoSEQ multiplex PCR; TCRdb stores in-frame clones only, minus some. The table shows around 62,000 clones, with 88% occurring only once. The sequenced sample was PBMCs, obtained around atezolizumab (anti-PD-L1) treatment. The source is a man in his sixties with urothelial cancer. Each CDR3 is given with its conserved first and last residue. A D gene is named only where the DNA matches it firmly. The size entry is marked missing in some rows and otherwise reads once, few, many or a size class.

D gene,clone size,V gene,J gene,CDR3 DNA,CDR3 protein
-,-,TRBV5-1,TRBJ2-4,TGCGCCAGCAGCTTCCCCGGGAAGGACATTCAGTACTTC,CASSFPGKDIQYF
-,-,TRBV2,TRBJ1-4,TGTGCCAGCACCGACTCTGACAGCTTTAATGAAAAACTGTTTTTT,CASTDSDSFNEKLFF
-,-,TRBV7-3,TRBJ1-2,TGTGCCAGCAGCGCAGGCGGGGGAGACTATGGCTACACCTTC,CASSAGGGDYGYTF
TRBD1,-,TRBV7-2,TRBJ1-2,TGTGCCAGCAGCTCGGGACAGCAGTTCTATGGCTACACCTTC,CASSSGQQFYGYTF
-,-,TRBV7-3,TRBJ2-3,TGTGCCAGCAGCTTACTCGGGACAACCGATACGCAGTATTTT,CASSLLGTTDTQYF
-,-,TRBV6-6,TRBJ2-1,TGTGCCAGCAATCCCACACCAGGGGTAGCGAATGAGCAGTTCTTC,CASNPTPGVANEQFF
TRBD1,once,TRBV6-5,TRBJ2-7,TGTGCCAGCCTCCGACAGGGGACCTACGAGCAGTACTTC,CASLRQGTYEQYF
-,-,TRBV5-4,TRBJ2-7,TGTGCCAGCAGTCAGGGAAAGGCCTACGAGCAGTACTTC,CASSQGKAYEQYF
TRBD2,-,TRBV9,TRBJ2-1,TGTGCCAGCAGCGCAAGACTAGCCGAAAACAATGAGCAGTTCTTC,CASSARLAENNEQFF
TRBD2,once,TRBV9,TRBJ2-1,TGTGCCAGCGGACTAGCGGGAGGGTTCAGTGAGCAGTTCTTC,CASGLAGGFSEQFF
-,-,TRBV5-1,TRBJ2-1,TGCGCCAGCAAGGAGTCGACAGGAAACAATGAGCAGTTCTTC,CASKESTGNNEQFF
TRBD2,-,TRBV7-2,TRBJ2-7,TGTGCCAGCAGCTTAGCTGGTCCTAGCGGGAGTGGGTACGAGCAGTACTTC,CASSLAGPSGSGYEQYF
TRBD1,once,TRBV13,TRBJ2-7,TGTGCCAGCAGCCCCCGGCAGGGGGCCTACGAGCAGTACTTC,CASSPRQGAYEQYF
-,-,TRBV21-1,TRBJ1-2,TGTGCCAGCAGCATGGGCAGAGATGGCTACACCTTC,CASSMGRDGYTF
TRBD1,-,TRBV7-8,TRBJ2-1,TGTGCCAGCAGCTTAGCAGGGACAGGGTCGCCGAGGATACACAATGAGCAGTTCTTC,CASSLAGTGSPRIHNEQFF
-,-,TRBV6-5,TRBJ2-5,TGTGCCAGCAGTTACTCGTACGGGGGAGGAGAGACCCAGTACTTC,CASSYSYGGGETQYF
-,-,TRBV9,TRBJ2-1,TGTGCCAGCAGCGTAGATGGGACTCCTATATACAATGAGCAGTTCTTC,CASSVDGTPIYNEQFF
-,-,TRBV20-1,TRBJ1-2,TGCAGTGCTAGATCTAATGGCTACACCTTC,CSARSNGYTF
-,once,TRBV5-6,TRBJ2-5,TGTGCCAGCAGCTTGGTCTCAGAGACCCAGTACTTC,CASSLVSETQYF
-,-,TRBV5-6,TRBJ1-6,TGTGCCAGCAGCTTGGGGTCAGGGGAGATTTATAATTCACCCCTCCACTTT,CASSLGSGEIYNSPLHF
-,-,TRBV7-6,TRBJ2-6,TGTGCCAGCAGCTTCGCTGTTGCGGGACAGAGTAGCTCTGGGGCCAACGTCCTGACTTTC,CASSFAVAGQSSSGANVLTF
-,-,TRBV7-3,TRBJ2-5,TGTGCCAGCAGCTTTGCTCGTACATCCCAAGAGACCCAGTACTTC,CASSFARTSQETQYF
TRBD2,-,TRBV10-3,TRBJ2-3,TGTGCCATCACGGCTAGCGGGGCAAGAGATACGCAGTATTTT,CAITASGARDTQYF
-,-,TRBV7-2,TRBJ2-3,TGTGCCAGCAGCTTAGCCGGTCTACCTCGACTAGATACGCAGTATTTT,CASSLAGLPRLDTQYF
TRBD1,-,TRBV9,TRBJ1-4,TGTGCCAGCAGCGTAGAACAGGGGGAAAAACTGTTTTTT,CASSVEQGEKLFF
TRBD2,-,TRBV2,TRBJ2-5,TGTGCCAGCAGAGTGACTAGCGGCCAAGAGACCCAGTACTTC,CASRVTSGQETQYF
-,-,TRBV28,TRBJ2-7,TGTGCCAGCAGTTTAGCAGCCTACGAGCAGTACTTC,CASSLAAYEQYF
-,-,TRBV25-1,TRBJ2-5,TGTGCCAGCAGTGAAAGGCGTGGCGGAACCCAAGAGACCCAGTACTTC,CASSERRGGTQETQYF
-,-,TRBV15,TRBJ2-4,TGTGCCACCAGCAGAGAGGGTGGGAGAGGGTACTTC,CATSREGGRGYF
TRBD2,-,TRBV19,TRBJ2-5,TGTGCCAGTAGTATAACGGCGGGAGGGCCGTGGGTGGAGACCCAGTACTTC,CASSITAGGPWVETQYF
TRBD2,-,TRBV9,TRBJ2-7,TGTGCCAGCAGCGCGGGGACTAGCGGGGTTTACGAGCAGTACTTC,CASSAGTSGVYEQYF
-,-,TRBV5-8,TRBJ2-3,TGTGCCAGCAGCTTGGCCGGGGGTAGCACAGATACGCAGTATTTT,CASSLAGGSTDTQYF
TRBD1,-,TRBV29-1,TRBJ2-7,TGCAGCGTAGCCGGGACAGCGACCGTCTCCTACGAGCAGTACTTC,CSVAGTATVSYEQYF
TRBD1,-,TRBV7-9,TRBJ2-3,TGTGCCAGCAGCCCCCTCCGGGGACAGGGGAGAACAGATACGCAGTATTTT,CASSPLRGQGRTDTQYF
-,-,TRBV28,TRBJ1-3,TGTGCCAGCAGACACAGCTCTGGAAACACCATATATTTT,CASRHSSGNTIYF
-,-,TRBV5-1,TRBJ1-5,TGCGCCAGCAGCTGGGGAGGGAAAAATCAGCCCCAGCATTTT,CASSWGGKNQPQHF
-,-,TRBV5-1,TRBJ2-3,TGCGCCAGCAGGACCCAAGGGGCAGATACGCAGTATTTT,CASRTQGADTQYF
-,-,TRBV10-3,TRBJ1-3,TGTGCCATCAGTGAGTCGGTAGCTGGAAACACCATATATTTT,CAISESVAGNTIYF
-,-,TRBV6-1,TRBJ2-1,TGTGCCAGCAGTGAAGGGAGAAGCCGTTACAATGAGCAGTTCTTC,CASSEGRSRYNEQFF
TRBD1,-,TRBV27,TRBJ2-7,TGTGCCAGCAAACTGGGACAGGGGAGCTCCTACGAGCAGTACTTC,CASKLGQGSSYEQYF
-,-,TRBV6-5,TRBJ2-7,TGTGCCAGCAGTGTGGCGTGGCAGGGAGGCCACGAGCAGTACTTC,CASSVAWQGGHEQYF
TRBD2,-,TRBV11-2,TRBJ2-3,TGTGCCAGCAGCTTACTGGCGGGGGGGATTGGGGCAGATACGCAGTATTTT,CASSLLAGGIGADTQYF
TRBD2,-,TRBV27,TRBJ2-5,TGTGCCAGCAGTCCCTCAGCGGGAGTTTTCCAAGAGACCCAGTACTTC,CASSPSAGVFQETQYF
-,-,TRBV29-1,TRBJ2-7,TGCAGCGTTGAGAACGGAGGCTCCTACGAGCAGTACTTC,CSVENGGSYEQYF